Below are 3 T cell receptor beta chains sequenced from a single sample in a study of Ad26.COV2.S vaccination and SARS-CoV-2 variants (dated by TCRdb to the early 2020s). The treatment or condition label corresponds to: some 20 received Ad26.COV2.S at low or high dose, single or two shots; about 5 received placebo; per-sample allocation not given. Repertoires of vaccine and placebo recipients were sequenced from samples collected on day 63 after the first injection. Libraries were constructed by the immunoSEQ multiplex PCR assay. In its TCRdb copy, this immuneACCESS table keeps in-frame sequences only and misses some clones. Where compared with another copy, unresolved V genes explain less than half of these, and the others have no known cause. This sample is represented by around 400,000 clones; approximately 90% of them were singletons. The ten largest account for 1.5% to 2% of the sample. The input for sequencing was peripheral blood, taken in a trial of Ad26.COV2.S vaccine versus placebo. These receptors came from a person between 18 and 65 years old who received the Ad26.COV2.S COVID-19 vaccine or a placebo.

The count of this clone is one. The rearrangement joins TRBV6-2 or TRBV6-3 to TRBJ2-1; 11 bases agree with TRBD2. This CDR3 is built from 15 residues. The germline gives CDR1 MNHEY, CDR2 SVGEGT. V lost 4 bases, J lost 7 bases, and 6 bases stayed unmatched. The CDR3 nucleotides read TGTGCCAGCAGTTTGGAACTAGCGGGAGTGAATGAGCAGTTCTTC. Translation: CASSLELAGVNEQFF.

The chain is built from TRBV2 and TRBJ2-7; weak D call: TRBD2 (6 bases). The CDR3 runs to 13 residues. Germline V CDR1 and CDR2: SNHLY, FYNNEI. Trimming removed 11 bases at V and 5 bases at J, with 19 bases between. CDR3 DNA sequence: TGTGCCGGCCAGACTACCCGGGAGAACGAGCAGTACTTC. It translates to CAGQTTRENEQYF.

This rearrangement joins TRBV11-1 to TRBJ2-5; 7 positions agree with TRBD2. V shed 3 bases and J 5 bases; nucleotides not matched to a gene: 6. This CDR3 contains 14 residues. Germline CDR1 is SGHAT and CDR2 is FQDESV (reference sequence). CDR3 in amino acids: CASSFLAVGETQYF. DNA of the CDR3: TGTGCCAGCAGCTTCCTAGCGGTCGGGGAGACCCAGTACTTC.